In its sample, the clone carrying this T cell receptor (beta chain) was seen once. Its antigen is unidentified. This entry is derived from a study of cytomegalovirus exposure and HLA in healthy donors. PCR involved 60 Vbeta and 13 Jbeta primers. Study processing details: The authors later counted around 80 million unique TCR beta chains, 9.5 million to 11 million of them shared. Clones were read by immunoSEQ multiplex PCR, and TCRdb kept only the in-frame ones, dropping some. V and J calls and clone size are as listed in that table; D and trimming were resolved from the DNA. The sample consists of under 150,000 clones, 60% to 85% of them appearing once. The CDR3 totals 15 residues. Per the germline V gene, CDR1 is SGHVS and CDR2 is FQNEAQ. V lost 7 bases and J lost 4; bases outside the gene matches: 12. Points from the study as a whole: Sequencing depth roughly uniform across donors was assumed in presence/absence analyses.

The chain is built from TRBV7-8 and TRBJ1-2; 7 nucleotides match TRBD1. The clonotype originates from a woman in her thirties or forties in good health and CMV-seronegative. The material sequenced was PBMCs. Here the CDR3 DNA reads TGTGCCAGCACCTCCCCACCAGGGGGGAGCTATGGCTACACCTTC. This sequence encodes CASTSPPGGSYGYTF.